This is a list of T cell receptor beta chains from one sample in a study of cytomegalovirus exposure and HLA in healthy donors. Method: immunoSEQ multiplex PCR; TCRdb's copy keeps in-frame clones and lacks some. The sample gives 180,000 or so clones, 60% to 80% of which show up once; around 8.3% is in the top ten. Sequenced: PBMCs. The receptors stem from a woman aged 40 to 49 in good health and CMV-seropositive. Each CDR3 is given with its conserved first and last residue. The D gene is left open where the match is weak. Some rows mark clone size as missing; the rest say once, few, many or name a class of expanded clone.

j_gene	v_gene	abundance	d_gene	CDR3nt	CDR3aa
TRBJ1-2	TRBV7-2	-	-	TGTGCCAGCAGCTTAGTTGTACCGTTCCGACAGGGCTACACCTTC	CASSLVVPFRQGYTF
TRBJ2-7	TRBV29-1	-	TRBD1	TGCAGCGTTGATGGTTCTGGACAGGCTTACGAGCAGTACTTC	CSVDGSGQAYEQYF
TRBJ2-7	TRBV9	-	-	TGTGCCAGCAGCGTGGGTTCCGGGCGGGACGTAGGTAGGGAGCAGTACTTC	CASSVGSGRDVGREQYF
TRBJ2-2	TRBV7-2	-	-	TGTGCCAGCAGCTTAGTGAAGGCAGGAGGGGCCGGGGAGCTGTTTTTT	CASSLVKAGGAGELFF
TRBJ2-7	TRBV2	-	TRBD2	TGTGCCAGCAGGCGGGAGCACGACTCCTACGAGCAGTACTTC	CASRREHDSYEQYF
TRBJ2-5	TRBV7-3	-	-	TGTGCCAGCAGCCCCACCCGCCAGGGCCAGACCCAGTACTTC	CASSPTRQGQTQYF
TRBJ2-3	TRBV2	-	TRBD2	TGTGCCAGCAGTACTAGCGGGAGGGTAGATACGCAGTATTTT	CASSTSGRVDTQYF
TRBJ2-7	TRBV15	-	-	TGTGCCACCAGCAGAGATCGAGGGACTTTGGTCGAGCAGTACTTC	CATSRDRGTLVEQYF
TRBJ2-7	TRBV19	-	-	TGTGCCAGTTCCTTCGACAGCACGACCTACGAGCAGTACTTC	CASSFDSTTYEQYF
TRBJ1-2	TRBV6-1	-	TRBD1	TGTGCCACCTCTGACCGGGACAGGGGTGGCTACACCTTC	CATSDRDRGGYTF
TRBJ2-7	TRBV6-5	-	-	TGTGCCACCATGAGGGGGGGCCGGCAGTACTTC	CATMRGGRQYF
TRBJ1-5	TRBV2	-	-	TGTGCCAGCAGGGCAGCGATAAGAGATAGCAATCAGCCCCAGCATTTT	CASRAAIRDSNQPQHF
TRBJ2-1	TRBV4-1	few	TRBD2	TGCGCCAGCAGCCAAGTCTGGGGGGGCAATGAGCAGTTCTTC	CASSQVWGGNEQFF
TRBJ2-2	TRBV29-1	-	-	TGCAGCGTTGAAGATCCTCCCGGGGAGCTGTTTTTT	CSVEDPPGELFF
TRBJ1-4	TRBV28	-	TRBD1	TGTGCCAGCAGTTCACTCCCGGGACAGAAGAATGAAAAACTGTTTTTT	CASSSLPGQKNEKLFF
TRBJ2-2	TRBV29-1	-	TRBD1	TGCAGCGTTCGACAGGGGGCAAACGGGGAGCTGTTTTTT	CSVRQGANGELFF
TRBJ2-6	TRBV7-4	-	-	TGTGCCAGCAGCTTAAGCGGCTTCCCGGAAACTTCTGGGGCCAACGTCCTGACTTTC	CASSLSGFPETSGANVLTF
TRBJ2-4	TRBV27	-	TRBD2	TGTGCCAGCAGTTCCCTAGCGGGAGTGTCCAAAAACATTCAGTACTTC	CASSSLAGVSKNIQYF
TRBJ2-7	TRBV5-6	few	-	TGTGCCAGCAGCTTGGGGGGTATAAGGGGTTGGACCTACGAGCAGTACTTC	CASSLGGIRGWTYEQYF
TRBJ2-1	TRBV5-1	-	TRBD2	TGCGCCAGCAGTCGGGCCCAGCGGGAGGTCGATGAGCAGTTCTTC	CASSRAQREVDEQFF
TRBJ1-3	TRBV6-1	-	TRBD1	TGTGCCATCGAGAAGGACAGGTTAACTGGAAACACCATATATTTT	CAIEKDRLTGNTIYF
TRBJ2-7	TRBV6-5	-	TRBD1	TGTGCCTCCCTCGGGACAGGGTCCTACGAGCAGTACTTC	CASLGTGSYEQYF
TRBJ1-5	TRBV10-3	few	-	TGTGCCATCAGTGAGGCCCAGGGGAGCAATCAGCCCCAGCATTTT	CAISEAQGSNQPQHF
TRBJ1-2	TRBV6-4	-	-	TGTGCCAGCAGTGACTCGACAGGCTATGGCTACACCTTC	CASSDSTGYGYTF
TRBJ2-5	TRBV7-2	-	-	TGTGCCAGCAGCTTAGGGGTAGCGGAAGAGACCCAGTACTTC	CASSLGVAEETQYF
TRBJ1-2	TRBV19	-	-	TGTGCCAGTAGTCTCCGGTTAAGTAACTATGTCTACACCTTC	CASSLRLSNYVYTF
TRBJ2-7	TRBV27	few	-	TGTGCCAGCAAGATCCAACAGGGAAGTACCTACGAGCAGTACTTC	CASKIQQGSTYEQYF
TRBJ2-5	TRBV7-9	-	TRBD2	TGTTCCAGCAGCTTGGGACTAGGAGTCCAAGAGACCCAGTACTTC	CSSSLGLGVQETQYF
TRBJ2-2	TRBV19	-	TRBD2	TGTGCCAGTAGTATAGGGCTAGCGGGTAACACCGGGGAGCTGTTTTTT	CASSIGLAGNTGELFF
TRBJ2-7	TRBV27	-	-	TGTGCCAGCAGGAGGGGGTTAGGGTCTTACGAGCAGTACTTC	CASRRGLGSYEQYF
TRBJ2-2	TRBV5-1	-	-	TGCGCCAGCAGGGTGGGAGCCGGGGACACCGGGGAGCTGTTTTTT	CASRVGAGDTGELFF
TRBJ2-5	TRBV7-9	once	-	TGTGCCAGCAGCCCGACGGGCCCCATAGGGGGGACCCAGTACTTC	CASSPTGPIGGTQYF
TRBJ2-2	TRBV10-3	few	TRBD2	TGTGCCATCGAAGAGACTAGCGGGGGGACCGGGGAGCTGTTTTTT	CAIEETSGGTGELFF
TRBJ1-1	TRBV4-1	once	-	TGCGCCAGCAGCCAGTCACGGGGGGACACTGAAGCTTTCTTT	CASSQSRGDTEAFF
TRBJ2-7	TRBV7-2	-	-	TGTGCCAGCAGCCCACGGAGGGACTACGAGCAGTACTTC	CASSPRRDYEQYF
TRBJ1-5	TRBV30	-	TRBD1	TGTGCCTGGGCAAGCAGGGGGGATCAGCCCCAGCATTTT	CAWASRGDQPQHF
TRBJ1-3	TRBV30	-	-	TGTGCCTGGAGTGCTAATAGGGGCTCTGGAAACACCATATATTTT	CAWSANRGSGNTIYF
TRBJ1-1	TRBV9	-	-	TGTGCCAGCAGCGTAGTTCGGGGTTCGACTGAAGCTTTCTTT	CASSVVRGSTEAFF
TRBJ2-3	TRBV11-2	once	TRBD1	TGTGCCAGCAGCTTAGTTCATCCGGGACAGGGCACAGATACGCAGTATTTT	CASSLVHPGQGTDTQYF
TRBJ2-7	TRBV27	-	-	TGTGCCAGCAGTTTTAGGGGCAGGTTGCCAGGGACCTACGAGCAGTACTTC	CASSFRGRLPGTYEQYF
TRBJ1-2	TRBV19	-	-	TGTGCCAGTAGTATGGGAAATCCAGGGAGGTATGGCTACACCTTC	CASSMGNPGRYGYTF
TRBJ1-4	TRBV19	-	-	TGTGCCAGTATCCCTAGCGCTGGGTACGCGGAAAAACTGTTTTTT	CASIPSAGYAEKLFF
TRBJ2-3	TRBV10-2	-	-	TGCGCCAGCACTTTCCGGGACTCCATAGTTACGCAGTATTTT	CASTFRDSIVTQYF
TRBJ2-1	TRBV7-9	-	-	TGTTCCAGCAGCAACTCCCTCTACAATGAGCAGTTCTTC	CSSSNSLYNEQFF
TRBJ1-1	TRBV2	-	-	TGTGCCAGCAGTGAGCGGACAGCCTACACTGAAGCTTTCTTT	CASSERTAYTEAFF
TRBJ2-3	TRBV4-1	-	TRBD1	TGCGCCAGCAGCCGGACAGGGGACCAACACACAGATACGCAGTATTTT	CASSRTGDQHTDTQYF
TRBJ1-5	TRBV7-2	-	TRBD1	TGTGCCAGCAGATCTCAGGGGGGAGGCAATCAGCCCCAGCATTTT	CASRSQGGGNQPQHF
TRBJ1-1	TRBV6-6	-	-	TGTGCCATCAGTGGGGCCGAACACACTGAAGCTTTCTTT	CAISGAEHTEAFF
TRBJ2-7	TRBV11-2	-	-	TGTGCCAGCAGCTTTACGGGAACAAGCTCCTACGAGCAGTACTTC	CASSFTGTSSYEQYF
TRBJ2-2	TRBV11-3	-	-	TGTGCCAGCAGCTTAGGGGGGCCAAACACCGGGGAGCTGTTTTTT	CASSLGGPNTGELFF
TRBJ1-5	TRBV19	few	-	TGTGCCAGTAGCCGTGACAGAAATCAGCCCCAGCATTTT	CASSRDRNQPQHF
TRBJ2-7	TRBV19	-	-	TGTGCCAGTAGTGACTGGGGGGACTCCTACGAGCAGTACTTC	CASSDWGDSYEQYF
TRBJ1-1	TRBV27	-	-	TGTGCCAGCAGTCTCGGACAGGAAGCTTTCTTT	CASSLGQEAFF
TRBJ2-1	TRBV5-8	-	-	TGTGCCAGCAGCAATCTTAAGCCCAACAATGAGCAGTTCTTC	CASSNLKPNNEQFF
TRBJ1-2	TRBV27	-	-	TGTGCCAGCAGTTTATCGAAGGAGTTTCTTTCGGGCTACACCTTC	CASSLSKEFLSGYTF
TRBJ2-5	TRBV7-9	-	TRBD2	TGTGCCAGCAGACATAGACTAGCGGGATCGGGCACGGAGACCCAGTACTTC	CASRHRLAGSGTETQYF